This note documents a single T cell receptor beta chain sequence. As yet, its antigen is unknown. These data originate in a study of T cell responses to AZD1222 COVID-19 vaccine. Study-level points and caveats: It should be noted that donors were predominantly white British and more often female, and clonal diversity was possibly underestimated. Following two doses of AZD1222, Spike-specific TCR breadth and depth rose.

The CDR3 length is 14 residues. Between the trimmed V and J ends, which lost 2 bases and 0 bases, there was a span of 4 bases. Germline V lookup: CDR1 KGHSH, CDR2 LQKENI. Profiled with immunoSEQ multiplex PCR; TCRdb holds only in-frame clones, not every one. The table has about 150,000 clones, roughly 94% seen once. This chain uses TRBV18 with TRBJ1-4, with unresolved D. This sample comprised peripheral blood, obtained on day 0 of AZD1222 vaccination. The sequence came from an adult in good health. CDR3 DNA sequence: TGTGCCAGCTCACCAGGAGCAACTAATGAAAAACTGTTTTTT. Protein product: CASSPGATNEKLFF.